The text below deals with one TCR beta chain. What it binds is unknown. The CDR3 totals 17 residues. V dropped 0 bases and J dropped 1 base, with 15 bases sitting between them. Germline V gives CDR1 LGHNA, CDR2 YNFKEQ. This record comes from a study of a mutant IDH1 vaccine in newly diagnosed glioma. About the study: Commencement of vaccination occurred 4-6 weeks following radiotherapy alone, or concurrently with temozolomide cycles. Of treated patients, around 62% were men and roughly 38% women, averaging around 40 years. Most patients had received both radiotherapy and temozolomide, the prior options being radiotherapy, temozolomide, or both.

Time point described: week 47, end of study. Vaccination comprised doses that each held 300 ug of mutant IDH1 20-mer peptide, plus topical imiquimod. Administration of eight vaccinations to patients took place in weeks 1, 3, 5, 7, 11, 15, 19, 23. The repertoire was sequenced with immunoSEQ multiplex PCR; TCRdb's copy has only in-frame clones and lacks some. The repertoire includes tens of thousands of clones, 65% to 85% of them detected once, and about 8.1% sits in the top ten. This sequence originates from a man aged 40-55 years with glioma. This chain links TRBV4-2 with TRBJ1-1; D call uncertain. Material: PBMCs, obtained from a glioma patient whose treatment included an IDH1 peptide vaccine. This CDR3 is CASSQDGSASQNTEAFF. DNA for the CDR3: TGTGCCAGCAGCCAAGATGGTTCGGCCAGTCAGAACACTGAAGCTTTCTTT.